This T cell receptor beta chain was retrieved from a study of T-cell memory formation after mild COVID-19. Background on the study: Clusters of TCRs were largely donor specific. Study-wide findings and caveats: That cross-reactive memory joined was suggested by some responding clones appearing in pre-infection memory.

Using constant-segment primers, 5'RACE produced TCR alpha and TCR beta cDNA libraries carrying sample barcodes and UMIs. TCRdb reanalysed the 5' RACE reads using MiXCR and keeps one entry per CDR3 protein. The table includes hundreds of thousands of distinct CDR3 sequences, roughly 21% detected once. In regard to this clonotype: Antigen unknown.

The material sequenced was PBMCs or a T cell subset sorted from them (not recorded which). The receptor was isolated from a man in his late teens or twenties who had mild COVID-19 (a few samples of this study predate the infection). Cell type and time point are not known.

For the CDR3, the DNA is TGTGCCAGCAGTGAACAGGACGTCGTAGATACGCAGTATTTT. Amino acids: CASSEQDVVDTQYF. V gene TRBV6-1 combines with J gene TRBJ2-3; no reliable D call. V shed 2 bases and J shed 5 bases, with 11 bases lying between them. This CDR3 comprises 14 residues. CDR1 MNHNS and CDR2 SASEGT come from the germline V gene.